This TCR beta chain was sequenced during a study of tumor-infiltrating lymphocytes in localized non-small cell lung cancer. The assay was immunoSEQ multiplex PCR, and TCRdb's table has in-frame clones only and misses some. The repertoire holds more than 9,500 clones, with roughly 80% as singletons. The sequence derives from a human donor with non-small cell lung cancer. The sample consisted of uninvolved lung tissue not adjacent to the tumor.

The CDR3 reads CASSNDRGKGGDTQYF. The CDR3 nucleotides read TGTGCCAGTAGTAATGACAGGGGGAAAGGCGGAGATACGCAGTATTTT. The genes are TRBV19 and TRBJ2-3; 9 bases are shared with TRBD1. Germline assignment: CDR1 LNHDA and CDR2 SQIVND (reference sequence). V was pared by 4 bases and J by 5 bases, with 10 bases of the junction left unmatched. The CDR3 length is 16 residues.